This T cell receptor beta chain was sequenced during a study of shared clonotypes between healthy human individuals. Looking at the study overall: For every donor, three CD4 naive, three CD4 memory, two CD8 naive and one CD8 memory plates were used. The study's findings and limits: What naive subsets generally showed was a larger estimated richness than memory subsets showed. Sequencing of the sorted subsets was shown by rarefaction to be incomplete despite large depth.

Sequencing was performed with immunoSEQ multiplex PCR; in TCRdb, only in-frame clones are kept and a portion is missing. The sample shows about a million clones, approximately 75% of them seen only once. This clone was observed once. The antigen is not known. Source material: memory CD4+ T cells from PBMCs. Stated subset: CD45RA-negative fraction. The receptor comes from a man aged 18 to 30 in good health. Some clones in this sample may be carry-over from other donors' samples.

Here the CDR3 reads CASSTTGGEYQPQHF. CDR3 in DNA: TGTGCCAGCAGCACGACAGGGGGCGAGTATCAGCCCCAGCATTTT. The rearrangement joins TRBV9 to TRBJ1-5, with TRBD1 matching 10 bases. Trimming took 4 bases from V and 5 from J; bases not matched to a gene: 6. The CDR3 has 15 residues. Looked up from germline, CDR1 is SGDLS and CDR2 is YYNGEE.